Below, 12 T cell receptor beta chains from the same sample are listed, as sequenced in a study of beta chain features in type 1 diabetes. The sequenced template was cDNA made from the entire isolated RNA. The table came from immunoSEQ multiplex PCR; TCRdb's copy has only in-frame clones and leaves some out. The data show approximately 140,000 clones, with around 51% seen just once and approximately 0.4% held by the top ten. The sample was Tregs from blood. These receptors were taken from a man aged 18 to 29 in good health.

J is TRBJ1-2 and V is TRBV10-3, with TRBD1 matching over 8 bases. The germline gives CDR1 ENHRY, CDR2 SYGVKD. CDR3 length equals 13 residues. After removal of 11 bases from V and 8 bases from J, the junction contained 13 bases not matched to a gene. The CDR3 DNA follows: TGTGCCTCCCAGGGCGGACAGGGAGAAGGCTACACCTTC. Translated: CASQGGQGEGYTF.

This clone was seen more than once but under ten times. Written as DNA, the CDR3 is TGTGCCAGCAAACAAGGGGTACCTCATGAGCAGTTCTTC. It translates to CASKQGVPHEQFF. The chain has TRBV6-4 and TRBJ2-1, with a possible D match to TRBD1 (5 bases). The germline CDR1 and CDR2 sequences are MRHNA and SNTAGT. The CDR3 totals 13 residues. V lost 7 bases and J lost 8, with 15 bases in between.

V usage is TRBV7-9 and J usage is TRBJ2-2; D perhaps matches TRBD2 (6 bases). Germline CDR1 reads SEHNR; CDR2 reads FQNEAQ (reference sequence). The CDR3 totals 14 residues. The germline V and J ends were trimmed by 2 bases and 4 bases, with 8 bases remaining between them. CDR3 coding DNA: TGTGCCAGCAGCTTATATAGCGGCACCGGGGAGCTGTTTTTT. Its protein product is CASSLYSGTGELFF.

This chain connects TRBV6-5 to TRBJ1-2; D ambiguous. The V gene's germline CDR1 is MNHEY and CDR2 SVGAGI. The CDR3 spans 14 residues. The V gene lost 10 bases and the J gene lost 4 bases, with 19 bases spanning the gap. The CDR3 region is CAIHTSGYPYGYTF. CDR3 nucleotides: TGTGCCATCCACACTTCGGGGTATCCCTATGGCTACACCTTC.

This rearrangement joins TRBV10-3 to TRBJ1-1, with D possibly being TRBD1 (5 bases). Germline V gene lookup returns CDR1 ENHRY and CDR2 SYGVKD. This CDR3 comprises 12 residues. The CDR3 sequence is CASDNPNTEAFF. The CDR3 DNA sequence: TGTGCTTCGGACAATCCCAACACTGAAGCTTTCTTT.

This chain connects TRBV11-2 to TRBJ1-2; D is possibly TRBD1 (5 bases). This CDR3 is built from 15 residues. V dropped 4 bases and J dropped 0 bases, with 12 bases sitting between them. The germline V gene encodes CDR1 SGHAT and CDR2 FQNNGV. The CDR3 protein is CASSSRGGTNYGYTF. The CDR3 DNA is TGTGCCAGCAGCTCCCGCGGGGGGACTAACTATGGCTACACCTTC.

This chain links TRBV9 with TRBJ2-7, with D maybe TRBD1 (6 bases). Deletions cut 4 bases from V and 0 bases from J, with 11 bases between. Germline V gives CDR1 SGDLS, CDR2 YYNGEE. The CDR3 loop spans 14 amino acids. The CDR3 DNA reads TGTGCCAGCAGCCCCGGACAGTTCTCCTACGAGCAGTACTTC. Protein sequence: CASSPGQFSYEQYF.

This clone turned up a few times. The chain carries TRBV7-2 and TRBJ2-1; 8 nucleotides line up with TRBD1. This CDR3 comprises 16 residues. With V trimmed by 3 bases and J by 3 bases, 7 bases remained unmatched. Germline V gene data show CDR1 as SGHTA and CDR2 as FQGNSA. CDR3 sequence reads: CASSLFQGAIYNEQFF. The DNA for the CDR3 is TGTGCCAGCAGCTTGTTTCAGGGGGCCATCTACAATGAGCAGTTCTTC.

V usage is TRBV7-7 and J usage is TRBJ2-1; D gene unclear. V lost 1 base to trimming and J lost 3 bases, with 4 bases between them. The CDR3 has 13 residues. From germline, CDR1 is SSHAT and CDR2 FNYEAQ (reference sequence). For the CDR3, the DNA is TGTGCCAGCAGCTTAGACTTCTACAATGAGCAGTTCTTC. It is translated as CASSLDFYNEQFF.

This clone showed up just a few times. This chain connects TRBV5-1 to TRBJ2-7, with D hard to call. The germline V gene encodes CDR1 SGHRS and CDR2 YFSETQ. CDR3 length: 13 residues. V gave up 4 bases and J gave up 2 bases, with 10 bases separating them. This CDR3 is CASSLTLPYEQYF. For the CDR3, the DNA is TGCGCCAGCAGCCTGACATTACCCTACGAGCAGTACTTC.

This chain links TRBV28 with TRBJ2-7; the match to TRBD2 covers 8 bases. This CDR3 is 14 amino acids long. V dropped 7 bases and J dropped 2; count of bases not matched to a gene: 7. The germline CDR1 and CDR2 sequences are MDHEN and SYDVKM. Written as DNA, the CDR3 is TGTGCCAGCACCTCGGGGGGGGCGACCTACGAGCAGTACTTC. Protein: CASTSGGATYEQYF.

This chain links TRBV6-5 with TRBJ2-4; 10 bases agree with TRBD2. From germline, CDR1 is MNHEY and CDR2 SVGAGI. The CDR3 is 14 amino acids. After removal of 8 bases from V and 7 bases from J, the junction contained 8 bases not matched to a gene. The CDR3, as DNA: TGTGCCAGCGCAATAGGGACTAGCGTGAACATTCAGTACTTC. Amino acid sequence: CASAIGTSVNIQYF.